This TCR beta chain was sequenced for a study of post-analysis software for immune sequencing data. This clonotype was recorded many times. Its antigen is still unknown. cDNA libraries for TCR beta contained unique molecular identifiers. TCRdb reprocessed the PCR reads with MiXCR, giving one entry per CDR3 protein. This table holds hundreds of thousands of distinct CDR3 sequences, roughly 27% found once. The CDR3 length is 14 residues. Germline assignment: CDR1 SQVTM and CDR2 ANQGSEA. V was clipped by 0 bases and J by 7 bases, with 13 bases between them. Overall study findings and caveats: With TRBV5-6, TRBV5-1 and TRBV20-1 included, about five TRBV segments were more frequent in patients than in controls. Multiple sclerosis patients showed significantly lower normalized Chao1 diversity than controls did. Samples prepared in the same batch strongly co-clustered by F measure.

The specimen was blood. The source is a girl aged 5 to 17 with multiple sclerosis. The chain combines TRBV29-1 with TRBJ2-1; D possibly matches TRBD1 or TRBD2 (7 bases each). As DNA, the CDR3 is TGCAGCGTTGAAGATCAGGGGGGGCGGAATGAGCAGTTCTTC. Residues: CSVEDQGGRNEQFF.